The 5 T cell receptor beta chains listed next were all sequenced from one sample in a study of cytomegalovirus exposure and HLA in healthy donors. It was with 60 Vbeta and 13 Jbeta primers that the PCR ran. The repertoire was sequenced with immunoSEQ multiplex PCR; TCRdb's copy has only in-frame clones and lacks some. The table records 95,000 to 150,000 clones, about four fifths of them present only once. The sequencing input was PBMCs. These receptors all come from a woman in her 50s in good health and CMV-seropositive.

This chain connects TRBV7-9 to TRBJ2-2; no clear D. This CDR3 has 13 residues. The germline gives CDR1 SEHNR, CDR2 FQNEAQ (reference sequence). Trimming removed 5 bases at V and 3 bases at J, with 7 bases between. The CDR3 region is CASSELYTGELFF. Here the CDR3 DNA reads TGTGCCAGCAGCGAACTTTACACCGGGGAGCTGTTTTTT.

This chain uses TRBV5-6 with TRBJ2-3; D is perhaps TRBD2 (5 bases). The V gene's germline CDR1 is SGHDT and CDR2 YYEEEE. V was trimmed by 2 bases and J by 7 bases, leaving 8 bases between them. The CDR3 has 12 amino acids. CDR3 region: CASSLLENTQYF. DNA for the CDR3: TGTGCCAGCAGCTTACTAGAGAATACGCAGTATTTT.

This sequence joins TRBV6-5 and TRBJ1-5, with D hard to call. Per germline, CDR1 MNHEY and CDR2 SVGAGI. With 1 base removed from V and 7 bases from J, the gap between germline ends came to 11 bases. This CDR3 contains 14 residues. The DNA for the CDR3 is TGTGCCAGCAGTTACTTCCGGGGAGGCCAGCCCCAGCATTTT. This codes for CASSYFRGGQPQHF.

The chain employs TRBV6-6 and TRBJ1-2, with 8 positions matching TRBD1. This CDR3 has 13 amino acids. Trimming took 6 bases from V and 6 from J; bases not matched to a gene: 6. From germline, CDR1 is MNHNY and CDR2 SVGAGI (reference sequence). The CDR3, as DNA: TGTGCCAGCAGCCTCGGACAGGGAAATGGCTACACCTTC. This sequence encodes CASSLGQGNGYTF.

This chain connects TRBV5-6 to TRBJ2-3; D may be TRBD2 (5 bases). CDR1 is SGHDT, CDR2 YYEEEE, per germline. The germline V and J ends were trimmed by 2 bases and 11 bases, with 9 bases remaining between them. This CDR3 contains 11 residues. The CDR3 reads CASSFGLWQYF. CDR3 DNA: TGTGCCAGCAGCTTCGGACTTTGGCAGTATTTT.